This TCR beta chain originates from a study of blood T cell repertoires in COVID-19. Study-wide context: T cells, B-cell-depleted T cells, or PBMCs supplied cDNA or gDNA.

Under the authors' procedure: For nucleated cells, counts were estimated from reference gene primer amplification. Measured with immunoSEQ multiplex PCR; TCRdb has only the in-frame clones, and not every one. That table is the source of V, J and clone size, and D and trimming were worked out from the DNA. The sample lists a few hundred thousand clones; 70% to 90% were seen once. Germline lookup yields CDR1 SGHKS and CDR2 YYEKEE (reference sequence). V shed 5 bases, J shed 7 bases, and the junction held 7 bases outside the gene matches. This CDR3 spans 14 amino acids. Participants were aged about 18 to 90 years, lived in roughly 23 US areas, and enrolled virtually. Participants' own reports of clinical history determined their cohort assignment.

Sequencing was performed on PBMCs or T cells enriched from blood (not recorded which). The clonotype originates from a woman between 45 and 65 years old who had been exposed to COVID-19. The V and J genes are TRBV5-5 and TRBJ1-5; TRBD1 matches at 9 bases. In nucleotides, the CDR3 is TGTGCCAGCAGGCAGGGACAGGGAATGCAGCCCCAGCATTTT. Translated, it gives CASRQGQGMQPQHF. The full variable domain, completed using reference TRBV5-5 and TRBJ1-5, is DAGVTQSPTHLIKTRGQQVTLRCSPISGHKSVSWYQQVLGQGPQFIFQYYEKEERGRGNFPDRFSARQFPNYSSELNVNALLLGDSALYLCASRQGQGMQPQHFGDGTRLSIL.